Sequencing of this TCR beta chain was carried out in a study of cytomegalovirus exposure and HLA in healthy donors. PCR used 60 Vbeta primers and 13 Jbeta primers. Data came from immunoSEQ multiplex PCR; TCRdb stores just in-frame clones and leaves some out. There are about 160,000 clones in the sample; around 77% occur only once, and roughly 3.7% lies in the top ten. This clone was counted between two and nine times. Germline CDR1 reads SQVTM; CDR2 reads ANQGSEA. This CDR3 region has 11 residues. Trimming shortened V by 7 bases and J by 6 bases, and 9 bases separated the two germline ends. The J gene is TRBJ2-2, the V gene TRBV29-1; possibly TRBD1 for D (5 bases). The sequenced sample consisted of PBMCs. The sequence was obtained from a man aged 25-40 years in good health and CMV-seropositive. The DNA for the CDR3 is TGCAGCGCCAGGGTGGCCGGGGAGCTGTTTTTT. This gives the protein CSARVAGELFF.